Listed below are T cell receptor beta chains from one sample, sequenced in a study of T-cell reconstitution after alpha-beta-depleted transplantation in children. TCRdb independently ran MiXCR on the PCR reads; one entry per CDR3 protein. Here the sample spans around 480,000 distinct CDR3 sequences, 30% to 35% being singletons. Here the sequenced sample was PBMCs from the stem cell graft donor, taken from the stem cell graft. The receptors derive from a human donor who donated a stem cell graft to a child with aplastic anemia. The CDR3 runs from the conserved cysteine through the conserved F or W. A D gene is named only where the DNA matches it firmly. The listing skips clone size in some rows; elsewhere it reads once, few, many or a size class.

TRBJ1-5 NA NA TRBV28 CASSLRASNQPQHF TGTGCCAGCAGTTTAAGAGCTTCTAATCAGCCCCAGCATTTT
TRBJ2-3 NA few TRBV11-2 CASSLETPSVITDTQYF TGTGCCAGCAGCTTAGAGACGCCTAGCGTTATCACAGATACGCAGTATTTT
TRBJ2-5 NA few TRBV6-2/TRBV6-3 CASSYRGIQETQYF TGTGCCAGCAGTTACCGGGGGATCCAAGAGACCCAGTACTTC
TRBJ1-1 NA NA TRBV9 CASSVSPGAAEAFF TGTGCCAGCAGCGTATCGCCCGGAGCGGCTGAAGCTTTCTTT
TRBJ2-3 NA few TRBV20-1 CSARDQSDSTDTQYF TGCAGTGCTAGAGATCAGTCCGACAGCACAGATACGCAGTATTTT
TRBJ2-2 NA NA TRBV5-1 CASSLGQVVNTGELFF TGCGCCAGCAGCTTGGGGCAGGTGGTGAACACCGGGGAGCTGTTTTTT
TRBJ2-6 NA NA TRBV20-1 CSAAPAYRVPPSGANVLTF TGCAGTGCTGCCCCTGCCTACAGGGTCCCCCCCTCTGGGGCCAACGTCCTGACTTTC
TRBJ1-5 NA few TRBV20-1 CSAREWAANQPQHF TGCAGTGCTAGAGAATGGGCAGCTAATCAGCCCCAGCATTTT
TRBJ2-5 TRBD2 NA TRBV12-3/TRBV12-4 CASSTTIRTSLETQYF TGTGCCAGCAGTACTACCATCCGGACTAGCCTAGAGACCCAGTACTTC
TRBJ2-2 NA NA TRBV12-3/TRBV12-4 CASKDTNTGELFF TGTGCCAGCAAGGACACGAACACCGGGGAGCTGTTTTTT
TRBJ1-2 NA few TRBV6-5 CASSYSGAGGYTF TGTGCCAGCAGTTACTCGGGGGCAGGTGGCTACACCTTC
TRBJ2-1 NA NA TRBV4-3 CASSQDSPRAYNEQFF TGCGCCAGCAGCCAAGATAGCCCGCGGGCCTACAATGAGCAGTTCTTC
TRBJ1-2 NA NA TRBV7-2 CASSLGVGNTNYGYTF TGTGCCAGCAGCCTCGGAGTAGGGAATACTAACTATGGCTACACCTTC
TRBJ2-6 NA NA TRBV27 CASRSTGRSSGANVLTF TGTGCCAGCAGATCTACGGGCAGGAGCTCTGGGGCCAACGTCCTGACTTTC
TRBJ2-1 TRBD2 few TRBV4-2 CASSQRGTSSYNEQFF TGTGCCAGCAGCCAACGGGGGACTAGCAGCTACAATGAGCAGTTCTTC
TRBJ1-5 TRBD1 NA TRBV7-2 CASSYKILDRAQPQHF TGTGCCAGCAGCTACAAAATACTAGACAGGGCCCAGCCCCAGCATTTT
TRBJ2-3 TRBD1 few TRBV24-1 CASGQGSLDTQYF TGTGCCTCCGGACAGGGGTCGTTGGATACGCAGTATTTT
TRBJ2-5 NA NA TRBV12-3/TRBV12-4 CASSLEQGLEETQYF TGTGCCAGCAGTTTAGAACAGGGCTTGGAGGAGACCCAGTACTTC
TRBJ2-1 TRBD2 NA TRBV5-4 CAGNRAGANNEQFF TGTGCCGGTAATCGGGCGGGAGCCAACAATGAGCAGTTCTTC
TRBJ2-5 NA few TRBV19 CASSMTDNFQETQYF TGTGCCAGTAGTATGACCGACAATTTTCAAGAGACCCAGTACTTC
TRBJ2-5 NA few TRBV27 CASSLLGGQETQYF TGTGCCAGCAGTTTATTAGGGGGCCAAGAGACCCAGTACTTC
TRBJ1-1 TRBD1 NA TRBV5-1 CASSSKSAGGSTEAFF TGCGCCAGCAGCTCGAAGTCGGCAGGGGGTAGCACTGAAGCTTTCTTT
TRBJ2-3 NA few TRBV10-3 CAISESSSTDTQYF TGTGCCATCAGTGAGTCGTCGTCCACAGATACGCAGTATTTT
TRBJ2-4 TRBD1 NA TRBV20-1 CSLPDRVAKNIQYF TGCAGTCTTCCGGACAGGGTCGCCAAAAACATTCAGTACTTC
TRBJ1-2 NA few TRBV6-1 CASIEGGARGYTF TGTGCCAGCATTGAGGGAGGTGCACGGGGCTACACCTTC
TRBJ2-1 TRBD2 few TRBV7-2 CASSLSGSLDEQFF TGTGCCAGCAGCTTAAGCGGGAGCCTGGATGAGCAGTTCTTC
TRBJ2-4 TRBD1 NA TRBV20-1 CSARAGTGTGQYF TGCAGTGCTCGGGCCGGGACTGGGACAGGGCAATACTTC
TRBJ1-1 NA few TRBV20-1 CSASGRWVAEAFF TGCAGTGCTAGCGGCAGGTGGGTAGCTGAAGCTTTCTTT
TRBJ2-1 NA NA TRBV20-1 CSAIVGINEQFF TGCAGTGCTATAGTCGGGATCAATGAGCAGTTCTTC